This T cell receptor beta chain derives from a study of OX40 agonist ivuxolimab in advanced cancers. Study results and caveats: There were, on average, more expanded clones in CD8+ T cells than in CD4+.

Worth noting for this clone: Its target is not known.

This CDR3 is 14 amino acids long. Looked up from germline, CDR1 is SEHNR and CDR2 is FQNEAQ (reference sequence). V lost 1 base and J 5 bases, leaving 11 bases between the germline ends. Here immunoSEQ multiplex PCR was the method, and the copy in TCRdb shows in-frame clones only, minus some. The sample holds 70,000 to 85,000 clones; around 90% are singletons and the top ten take around 5.1%. The clonotype was recovered from an adult with an advanced solid tumor such as melanoma, head and neck, liver or kidney cancer. The sample consisted of CD4+ or CD8+ T cells sorted from blood, taken in a trial of the OX40 agonist ivuxolimab. V and J are TRBV7-9 and TRBJ1-1; no firm D call. The chain's CDR3 is CASSLGTYGTEAFF. CDR3 nucleotides: TGTGCCAGCAGCTTAGGGACCTACGGGACTGAAGCTTTCTTT.